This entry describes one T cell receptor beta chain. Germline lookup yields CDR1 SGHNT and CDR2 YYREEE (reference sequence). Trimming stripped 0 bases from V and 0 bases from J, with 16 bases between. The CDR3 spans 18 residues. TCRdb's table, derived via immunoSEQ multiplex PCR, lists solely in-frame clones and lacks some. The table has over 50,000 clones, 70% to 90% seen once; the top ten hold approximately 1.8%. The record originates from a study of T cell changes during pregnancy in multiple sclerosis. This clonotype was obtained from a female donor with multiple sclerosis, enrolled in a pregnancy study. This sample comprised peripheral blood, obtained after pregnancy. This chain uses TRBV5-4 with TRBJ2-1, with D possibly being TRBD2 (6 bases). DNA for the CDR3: TGTGCCAGCAGCTTGGTGGGGGGAGGAGTTAGCTCCTACAATGAGCAGTTCTTC. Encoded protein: CASSLVGGGVSSYNEQFF.